This is a list of T cell receptor beta chains from one sample in a study of control samples from healthy donors and cancer patients. Assay: immunoSEQ multiplex PCR; the TCRdb copy retains only in-frame clones and omits some. Here the sample spans fewer than 200,000 clones, nearly 96% being singletons. Material: blood. The receptor set was obtained from a woman in her thirties in good health. Each CDR3 is given with its conserved first and last residue. A D gene is named only where the DNA matches it firmly. Only some rows state a clone size, as once, few, many or a class for expanded clones.

D gene | J gene | V gene | clone size | CDR3 length | CDR3 DNA | CDR3 protein
. | TRBJ1-1 | TRBV7-2 | . | 15 | TGTGCCAGCAGCTTAGCGCCAGTGCGGGTATATGAAGCTTTCTTT | CASSLAPVRVYEAFF
. | TRBJ2-1 | TRBV30 | . | 13 | TGTGCCTGGAGTGTACTCGGATACAATGAGCAGTTCTTC | CAWSVLGYNEQFF
TRBD1 | TRBJ2-1 | TRBV10-3 | once | 14 | TGTGCCATCAGCACTATAACAGGGGTTAATGAGCAGTTCTTC | CAISTITGVNEQFF
TRBD1 | TRBJ1-5 | TRBV5-1 | . | 15 | TGCGCCAGCAGCTTGGAAGGGACAGGTGGTCAGCCCCAGCATTTT | CASSLEGTGGQPQHF
TRBD1 | TRBJ1-1 | TRBV6-5 | . | 12 | TGTGCCGTCCGGGACAGGAACACTGAAGCTTTCTTT | CAVRDRNTEAFF
TRBD1 | TRBJ1-4 | TRBV19 | . | 15 | TGTGCCAGTAGTCGTCAGGGGGCAACTAATGAAAAACTGTTTTTT | CASSRQGATNEKLFF
TRBD2 | TRBJ2-5 | TRBV4-1 | . | 18 | TGCGCCAGCAGCCCCCTTCCTAGCGGGGCGGGAGCTCAAGAGACCCAGTACTTC | CASSPLPSGAGAQETQYF
. | TRBJ1-6 | TRBV27 | . | 15 | TGTGCCAGCAGTTTATCCACACCGACATATTCACCCCTCCACTTT | CASSLSTPTYSPLHF
. | TRBJ2-2 | TRBV6-5 | once | 14 | TGTGCCAGCAGTTACACTCAGCCAACCGACAAGCTGTTTTTT | CASSYTQPTDKLFF
. | TRBJ1-1 | TRBV29-1 | . | 13 | TGCAGCACCAGGACAGTTGGGAACACTGAAGCTTTCTTT | CSTRTVGNTEAFF
TRBD1 | TRBJ1-1 | TRBV3-1/TRBV3-2 | . | 13 | TGTGCCAGCAGCCATAGGGACAGGGGGCTAGCTTTCTTT | CASSHRDRGLAFF
TRBD1 | TRBJ1-2 | TRBV3-1/TRBV3-2 | . | 15 | TGTGCCAGCAGCCCGGGACAGGGACATAACTATGGCTACACCTTC | CASSPGQGHNYGYTF
. | TRBJ2-3 | TRBV28 | . | 15 | TGTGCCAGCAGTTTTTTTCGAGGTGGCACAGATACGCAGTATTTT | CASSFFRGGTDTQYF
TRBD1 | TRBJ1-1 | TRBV10-3 | . | 14 | TGTGCCATCAGTAGGGACAGAATAAACACTGAAGCTTTCTTT | CAISRDRINTEAFF
. | TRBJ1-5 | TRBV6-5 | . | 12 | TGTGCCAGCAGAACCCTGAATCAGCCCCAGCATTTT | CASRTLNQPQHF
. | TRBJ1-1 | TRBV4-2 | . | 12 | TGTGCCAGCAGCCGCTACAGGTTTGAAGCTTTCTTT | CASSRYRFEAFF
. | TRBJ1-4 | TRBV13 | . | 16 | TGTGCCAGCAGCTTAGGACGGGATGCAACTAATGAAAAACTGTTTTTT | CASSLGRDATNEKLFF
. | TRBJ1-2 | TRBV4-2 | . | 13 | TGTGCCAGCAGCCAAGTCCTTGAGTATGGCTACACCTTC | CASSQVLEYGYTF
. | TRBJ2-1 | TRBV28 | . | 15 | TGTGCCAGCAGGACGACGGGACTCCTAGGCAATGAGCAGTTCTTC | CASRTTGLLGNEQFF
. | TRBJ1-2 | TRBV9 | . | 12 | TGTGCCAGCAGCGTCCTTGGTGGTGGCTACACCTTC | CASSVLGGGYTF
TRBD2 | TRBJ2-7 | TRBV27 | . | 15 | TGTGCCAGCAGACGACTAGCGGCAAGCTCCTACGAGCAGTACTTC | CASRRLAASSYEQYF
. | TRBJ2-3 | TRBV24-1 | . | 16 | TGTGCCACCAGTGATTTGAAGTCCCTAAGCACAGATACGCAGTATTTT | CATSDLKSLSTDTQYF
TRBD2 | TRBJ2-1 | TRBV7-2 | . | 17 | TGTGCCAGCAGCTTAGCGTCCAGCGGGAGCTCCTACAATGAGCAGTTCTTC | CASSLASSGSSYNEQFF
. | TRBJ2-3 | TRBV5-1 | few | 15 | TGCGCCAGCAGCTTGTGGGGGGATTCCGCAGATACGCAGTATTTT | CASSLWGDSADTQYF
. | TRBJ1-1 | TRBV9 | . | 15 | TGTGCCAGCAGCACCCTGGGGAGAATGAACACTGAAGCTTTCTTT | CASSTLGRMNTEAFF
. | TRBJ1-4 | TRBV9 | . | 14 | TGTGCCAGCGGCCGGGGAGGTCGGGATGAAAAACTGTTTTTT | CASGRGGRDEKLFF
TRBD1 | TRBJ1-1 | TRBV11-2 | . | 14 | TGTGCCAGCAGCTTATTCGGGGGGACAGCCGAAGCTTTCTTT | CASSLFGGTAEAFF